These T cell receptor beta chains were read from a single sample in a study of cytomegalovirus exposure and HLA in healthy donors. The data were produced by immunoSEQ multiplex PCR, yet TCRdb's version contains in-frame clones alone and is incomplete. The data contain about 100,000 clones, roughly 80% of them singletons. Sequencing was performed on PBMCs. These TCRs come from a man aged 35 to 55 in good health and CMV-seropositive. Each CDR3 is given with its conserved first and last residue. D genes are given only for firm matches. Expanded clones are given a class, and other clones once, few, many or no size at all.

D gene: TRBD1; V gene: TRBV6-1; clone size: NA; J gene: TRBJ2-3; CDR3 protein: CASRGIQGAGDTQYF; CDR3 DNA: TGTGCCAGCAGGGGGATTCAGGGGGCGGGAGATACGCAGTATTTT
D gene: TRBD1; V gene: TRBV19; clone size: NA; J gene: TRBJ1-5; CDR3 protein: CASSMTGAQPQHF; CDR3 DNA: TGTGCCAGTAGTATGACAGGGGCTCAGCCCCAGCATTTT
D gene: NA; V gene: TRBV6-5; clone size: few; J gene: TRBJ1-6; CDR3 protein: CASSYSFRNSPLHF; CDR3 DNA: TGTGCCAGCAGTTACTCTTTCCGGAATTCACCCCTCCACTTT
D gene: TRBD2; V gene: TRBV7-9; clone size: NA; J gene: TRBJ2-3; CDR3 protein: CASSRGLAGGGGTDTQYF; CDR3 DNA: TGTGCCAGCAGTAGGGGACTAGCGGGAGGAGGAGGCACAGATACGCAGTATTTT
D gene: TRBD1; V gene: TRBV29-1; clone size: NA; J gene: TRBJ1-1; CDR3 protein: CSVRTGSTEAFF; CDR3 DNA: TGCAGCGTCCGGACAGGGAGCACTGAAGCTTTCTTT
D gene: NA; V gene: TRBV5-1; clone size: once; J gene: TRBJ2-3; CDR3 protein: CASSFSASTDTQYF; CDR3 DNA: TGCGCCAGCAGCTTTAGTGCCAGCACAGATACGCAGTATTTT
D gene: TRBD1; V gene: TRBV29-1; clone size: NA; J gene: TRBJ2-7; CDR3 protein: CSVEGQGAYEQYF; CDR3 DNA: TGCAGCGTTGAGGGACAGGGAGCTTACGAGCAGTACTTC
D gene: TRBD1; V gene: TRBV2; clone size: NA; J gene: TRBJ1-1; CDR3 protein: CASSEQGAPTEAFF; CDR3 DNA: TGTGCCAGCAGTGAACAGGGGGCGCCCACTGAAGCTTTCTTT
D gene: NA; V gene: TRBV6-4; clone size: NA; J gene: TRBJ1-3; CDR3 protein: CASSWTVSGNTIYF; CDR3 DNA: TGTGCCAGCAGTTGGACAGTCTCTGGAAACACCATATATTTT
D gene: NA; V gene: TRBV19; clone size: NA; J gene: TRBJ1-5; CDR3 protein: CASSLTDSLSNQPQHF; CDR3 DNA: TGTGCCAGTAGTTTAACCGACAGTCTTAGCAATCAGCCCCAGCATTTT
D gene: NA; V gene: TRBV19; clone size: few; J gene: TRBJ2-4; CDR3 protein: CASSKRDRLIQYF; CDR3 DNA: TGTGCCAGTAGTAAGCGGGACAGGCTCATTCAGTACTTC
D gene: TRBD1; V gene: TRBV10-2; clone size: NA; J gene: TRBJ1-4; CDR3 protein: CASSNRGSNEKLFF; CDR3 DNA: TGCGCCAGCAGTAACAGGGGGTCCAATGAAAAACTGTTTTTT
D gene: TRBD1; V gene: TRBV2; clone size: NA; J gene: TRBJ1-6; CDR3 protein: CASRKGQGGGIASPLHF; CDR3 DNA: TGTGCCAGCAGGAAAGGACAGGGAGGTGGTATAGCTTCACCCCTCCACTTT
D gene: TRBD1; V gene: TRBV25-1; clone size: NA; J gene: TRBJ1-1; CDR3 protein: CASSGLAGTGLVTEAFF; CDR3 DNA: TGTGCCAGCAGTGGCCTCGCCGGGACAGGGTTGGTCACTGAAGCTTTCTTT
D gene: TRBD1; V gene: TRBV9; clone size: NA; J gene: TRBJ2-5; CDR3 protein: CASSVGGQGVETQYF; CDR3 DNA: TGTGCCAGCAGCGTAGGGGGACAGGGGGTAGAGACCCAGTACTTC
D gene: TRBD1; V gene: TRBV7-2; clone size: NA; J gene: TRBJ2-5; CDR3 protein: CASSSDRGTQYF; CDR3 DNA: TGTGCCAGCAGCTCGGACAGGGGGACCCAGTACTTC
D gene: NA; V gene: TRBV6-6; clone size: NA; J gene: TRBJ2-3; CDR3 protein: CASTGLTSIDTQYF; CDR3 DNA: TGTGCCAGCACCGGACTGACCAGCATAGATACGCAGTATTTT